The 3 T cell receptor beta chains below were found in one sample sequenced in a study of T cells in tuberculosis. Sequencing used immunoSEQ multiplex PCR; TCRdb keeps in-frame clones, though not all of them. The sample records 25,000 to 30,000 clones, around 90% being singletons. The sample comprised PBMCs. The receptors were gathered from a donor aged 10 to 29 with latent tuberculosis or without tuberculosis infection.

This clone was seen just once. The chain combines TRBV27 with TRBJ1-5; TRBD1 agrees at 8 bases. The CDR3 sequence is 14 residues long. The V and J ends lost 5 bases and 6 bases, in that order; junction bases with no gene match: 6. Per the germline V gene, CDR1 is MNHEY and CDR2 is SMNVEV (reference sequence). CDR3: CASSRQGAGQPQHF. Here the CDR3 DNA reads TGTGCCAGCAGTCGTCAGGGGGCGGGTCAGCCCCAGCATTTT.

This chain joins TRBV28 and TRBJ2-5; 11 bases agree with TRBD1. This CDR3 has 13 residues. Trimming cost V 11 bases and J 3 bases; bases outside gene matches: 5. Germline V gene data show CDR1 as MDHEN and CDR2 as SYDVKM. DNA of the CDR3: TGTGCCGGACAGGGGGCGGTTGAAGAGACCCAGTACTTC. This gives the protein CAGQGAVEETQYF.

The chain is built from TRBV28 and TRBJ1-5; D is possibly TRBD1 (6 bases). Germline CDR1 is MDHEN and CDR2 is SYDVKM. Trimming pared 6 bases from V and 0 bases from J, leaving 12 bases between. The CDR3 consists of 15 residues. The CDR3 here is CASSRTVDSNQPQHF. The CDR3 DNA reads TGTGCCAGCAGCCGGACAGTAGATAGCAATCAGCCCCAGCATTTT.